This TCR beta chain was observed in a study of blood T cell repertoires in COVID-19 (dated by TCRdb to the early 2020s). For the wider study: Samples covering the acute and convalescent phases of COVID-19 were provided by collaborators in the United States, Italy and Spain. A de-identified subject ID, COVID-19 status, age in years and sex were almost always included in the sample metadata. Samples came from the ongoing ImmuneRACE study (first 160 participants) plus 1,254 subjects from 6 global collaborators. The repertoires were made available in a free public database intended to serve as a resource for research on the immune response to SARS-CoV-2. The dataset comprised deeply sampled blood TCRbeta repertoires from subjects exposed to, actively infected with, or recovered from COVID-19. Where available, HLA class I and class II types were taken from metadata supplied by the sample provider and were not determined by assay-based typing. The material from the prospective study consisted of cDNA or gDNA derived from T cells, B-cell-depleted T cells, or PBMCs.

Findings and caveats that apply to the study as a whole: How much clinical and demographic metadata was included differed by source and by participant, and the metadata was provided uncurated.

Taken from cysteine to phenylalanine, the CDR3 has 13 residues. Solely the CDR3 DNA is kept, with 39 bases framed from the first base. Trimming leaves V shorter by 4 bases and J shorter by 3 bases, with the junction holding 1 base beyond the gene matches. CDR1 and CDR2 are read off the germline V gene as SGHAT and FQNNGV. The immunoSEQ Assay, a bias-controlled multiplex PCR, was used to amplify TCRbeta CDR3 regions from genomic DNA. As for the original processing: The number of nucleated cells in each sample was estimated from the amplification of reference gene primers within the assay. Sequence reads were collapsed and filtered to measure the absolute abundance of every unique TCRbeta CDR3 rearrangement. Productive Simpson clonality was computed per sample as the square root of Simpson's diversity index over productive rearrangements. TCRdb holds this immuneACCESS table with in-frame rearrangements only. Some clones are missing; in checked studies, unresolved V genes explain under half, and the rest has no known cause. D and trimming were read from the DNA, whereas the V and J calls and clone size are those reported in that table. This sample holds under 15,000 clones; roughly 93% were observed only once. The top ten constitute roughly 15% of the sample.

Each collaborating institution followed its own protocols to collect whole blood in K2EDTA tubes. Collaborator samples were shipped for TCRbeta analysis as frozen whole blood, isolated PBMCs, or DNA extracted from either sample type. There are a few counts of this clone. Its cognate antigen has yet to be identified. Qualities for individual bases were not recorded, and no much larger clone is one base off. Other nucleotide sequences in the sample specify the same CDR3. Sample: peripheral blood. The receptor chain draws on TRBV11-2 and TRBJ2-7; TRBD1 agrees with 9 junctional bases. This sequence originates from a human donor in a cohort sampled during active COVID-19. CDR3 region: CASSSGQGYEQYF. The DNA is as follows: TGTGCCAGCAGCTCGGGACAGGGCTACGAGCAGTACTTC.